Following are 26 T cell receptor beta chains from one sample sequenced in a study of cytomegalovirus exposure and HLA in healthy donors. Method: immunoSEQ multiplex PCR; TCRdb's copy keeps in-frame clones and lacks some. The repertoire includes over 200,000 clones, 80% to 90% of them detected once, and 2.5% to 3.5% sits in the top ten. What was sequenced was PBMCs. These receptors came from a woman aged 18-30 years in good health and CMV-seronegative.

The V call is TRBV28, the J call TRBJ1-3; D call uncertain. Trimming left V 6 bases short and J 6 bases short, with 9 bases between. The length of the CDR3 is 12 residues. The germline gives CDR1 MDHEN, CDR2 SYDVKM. CDR3 nucleotide sequence: TGTGCCAGCAGCCCCCCCGTAAACACCATATATTTT. Its protein is CASSPPVNTIYF.

The chain joins TRBV9 to TRBJ1-3; D unclear. The CDR3 has 14 residues. Germline CDR1 is SGDLS and CDR2 is YYNGEE. V was cut by 4 bases and J by 0 bases, with 8 bases left in between. As DNA, the CDR3 is TGTGCCAGCAGCTTATCAGACTCTGGAAACACCATATATTTT. Translated: CASSLSDSGNTIYF.

The chain couples TRBV7-2 to TRBJ1-1; a possible D gene is TRBD1 (6 bases). This CDR3 is built from 14 residues. Between the trimmed V and J ends, which lost 5 bases and 7 bases, there was a span of 17 bases. Germline CDR1 reads SGHTA; CDR2 reads FQGNSA. CDR3 sequence (DNA): TGTGCCAGCAGCCAGGGCGGGTTAGGGGGTGAAGCTTTCTTT. It specifies CASSQGGLGGEAFF.

In DNA, the CDR3 is TGTGCCAGCAGCCCACAGAGCACCGGGGAGCTGTTTTTT. Its translation is CASSPQSTGELFF. The chain recombines TRBV9 with TRBJ2-2; D ambiguous. Germline V gene lookup returns CDR1 SGDLS and CDR2 YYNGEE. Trimming took off 4 bases at V and 4 bases at J, with 8 bases between the two ends. This CDR3 contains 13 residues.

This clone came up once. CDR3 loop: CASSHHPLAGQFF. In DNA, the CDR3 is TGTGCCAGCAGCCACCACCCCCTAGCCGGGCAGTTCTTC. This chain uses TRBV14 with TRBJ2-1; possibly TRBD2 for D (5 bases). Looked up from germline, CDR1 is SGHDN and CDR2 is FVKESK. The ends were cut back, 3 bases at V and 12 bases at J, with 15 bases in the middle. The CDR3 runs 13 residues.

The chain joins TRBV7-6 to TRBJ2-7, with D maybe TRBD2 (6 bases). Germline values: CDR1 SGHVS, CDR2 FNYEAQ. This CDR3 has 14 residues. V lost 1 base and J 5 bases, leaving 12 bases between the germline ends. CDR3 sequence reads: CASSLGGTLNEQYF. The CDR3 DNA reads as TGTGCCAGCAGCTTAGGCGGGACCCTCAACGAGCAGTACTTC.

The genes are TRBV28 and TRBJ2-5, with 14 bases identical to TRBD2. The CDR3 sequence is 19 residues long. The ends lost 4 bases at V and 2 bases at J; junction bases unmatched: 12. Germline V gene sequence: CDR1 MDHEN, CDR2 SYDVKM. The CDR3 sequence: CASSSLRLAGGGKQETQYF. The CDR3 DNA sequence: TGTGCCAGCAGTTCTCTGCGACTAGCGGGAGGGGGTAAGCAAGAGACCCAGTACTTC.

The chain employs TRBV7-9 and TRBJ1-4; 7 bases map to TRBD1. The germline CDR1 and CDR2 sequences are SEHNR and FQNEAQ (reference sequence). The V gene end was trimmed by 1 base and the J gene end by 7 bases; junction bases not matched to a gene: 3. CDR3 length: 14 residues. The CDR3 DNA reads as TGTGCCAGCAGCTTAGAAGGGGGCCGTGAAAAACTGTTTTTT. Amino acid sequence: CASSLEGGREKLFF.

In this sample, this clone turned up once. V usage is TRBV5-4 and J usage is TRBJ2-1; TRBD2 agrees at 11 bases. The CDR3 totals 15 residues. Germline V gives CDR1 SGHNT, CDR2 YYREEE (reference sequence). V shed 7 bases, J shed 6 bases, and the junction held 9 bases outside the gene matches. The CDR3 reads CASGTSGSLSNEQFF. CDR3 DNA: TGTGCCAGCGGAACTAGCGGGAGCCTTTCCAATGAGCAGTTCTTC.

DNA for the CDR3: TGCGCCAGCAGCCCTGACATCGGTCCTTACAATGAGCAGTTCTTC. It encodes CASSPDIGPYNEQFF. This chain joins TRBV4-3 and TRBJ2-1; D not resolved. The V end was cut by 4 bases, the J end by 4 bases, with 14 bases between. Germline lookup yields CDR1 LGHNA and CDR2 YSLEER. The CDR3 length is 15 residues.

This clone came up a few times. The chain uses TRBV10-1 and TRBJ2-1; D possibly corresponds to TRBD2 (5 bases). This CDR3 has 11 residues. Looked up from germline, CDR1 is WNHNN and CDR2 is SYGVQD (reference sequence). V was pared by 4 bases and J by 12 bases, with 10 bases between. CDR3 amino acids: CASSGAGGQFF. CDR3 DNA: TGCGCCAGCAGTGGGGCTGGAGGGCAGTTCTTC.

J is TRBJ1-3 and V is TRBV28, with D possibly being TRBD1 (6 bases). Trimming cost V 3 bases and J 1 base, with 13 bases left between them. The CDR3 consists of 16 residues. CDR1 is MDHEN, CDR2 SYDVKM, per germline. The CDR3 protein is CASSLAGALSGNTIYF. The CDR3 DNA reads TGTGCCAGCAGTTTGGCGGGGGCTTTGTCTGGAAACACCATATATTTT.

The chain employs TRBV6-1 and TRBJ2-5; no clear D gene. V was trimmed by 3 bases and J by 4 bases, leaving 12 bases between them. Germline loops: CDR1 MNHNS, CDR2 SASEGT. CDR3 size: 14 residues. The chain's CDR3 is CASSDLEVGETQYF. The CDR3 DNA reads as TGTGCCAGCAGTGACCTAGAAGTGGGAGAGACCCAGTACTTC.

The CDR3 DNA follows: TGCGCCAGTCGGCCGGGACAGGACTACGAGCAGTACTTC. As protein: CASRPGQDYEQYF. The J gene is TRBJ2-7, the V gene TRBV5-1; TRBD1 matches 8 bases. The germline CDR1 and CDR2 sequences are SGHRS and YFSETQ. Germline trimming cut 8 bases from V and 3 bases from J; bases unmatched to any gene: 7. The CDR3 length is 13 residues.

J is TRBJ2-2 and V is TRBV4-1; D might be TRBD1 (6 bases). V was shortened by 0 bases and J by 13 bases, with 24 bases between the two germline ends. The CDR3 is made up of 17 amino acids. Germline V gives CDR1 MGHRA, CDR2 YSYEKL. The CDR3 sequence: CASSQEWDTQQRRGLFF. The CDR3 bases are TGCGCCAGCAGCCAAGAATGGGACACGCAACAACGGCGTGGGCTGTTTTTT.

V and J are TRBV28 and TRBJ2-1; TRBD2 matches 10 bases. J was trimmed by 5 bases and V by 5 bases; bases with no gene match: 15. The CDR3 totals 18 residues. The V gene's germline CDR1 is MDHEN and CDR2 SYDVKM. The CDR3 DNA follows: TGTGCCAGCAGTACGGTTAGTCTAGCGGGAGTTTCCAACAATGAGCAGTTCTTC. Its protein product is CASSTVSLAGVSNNEQFF.

V gene TRBV7-2 combines with J gene TRBJ1-2; possibly TRBD1 for D (6 bases). V was cut by 1 base and J by 4 bases, with 10 bases left in between. There are 14 residues in the CDR3. Germline V lookup: CDR1 SGHTA, CDR2 FQGNSA. The CDR3 spells CASSLVGASYGYTF. The CDR3 nucleotides read TGTGCCAGCAGCTTAGTGGGGGCTTCCTATGGCTACACCTTC.

V is TRBV7-9 and J is TRBJ2-7; D is perhaps TRBD2 (5 bases). Germline V gives CDR1 SEHNR, CDR2 FQNEAQ (reference sequence). V lost 5 bases and J lost 6, with 17 bases in between. The CDR3 consists of 14 residues. Here the CDR3 reads CASSPRGFLAEQYF. In nucleotides, the CDR3 is TGTGCCAGCAGCCCACGGGGATTTCTGGCCGAGCAGTACTTC.

The V and J genes are TRBV7-2 and TRBJ2-1, with 8 bases matching TRBD2. The CDR3 spans 15 residues. Trimming took 2 bases from V and 1 from J; bases not matched to a gene: 1. Germline V gene data show CDR1 as SGHTA and CDR2 as FQGNSA. As DNA, the CDR3 is TGTGCCAGCAGCTTACGGGAGGGATCCTACAATGAGCAGTTCTTC. Protein sequence: CASSLREGSYNEQFF.

This chain joins TRBV4-1 and TRBJ1-2, with 9 bases that match TRBD1. The CDR3 is 17 residues long. J gave up 4 bases and V 6 bases, and 15 bases lay outside the gene matches. The germline CDR1 and CDR2 sequences are MGHRA and YSYEKL. Written as DNA, the CDR3 is TGCGCCAGCAGTCACGGGGCCTCGGGACAGGGTATCTATGGCTACACCTTC. It yields the protein CASSHGASGQGIYGYTF.

Regarding this clone: The sample contains more than one DNA sequence encoding this CDR3. This chain connects TRBV5-1 to TRBJ2-7, with 10 bases fitting TRBD1. Germline lookup yields CDR1 SGHRS and CDR2 YFSETQ. The V gene end was trimmed by 0 bases and the J gene end by 3 bases; junction bases not matched to a gene: 0. The CDR3 extends over 14 amino acids. The CDR3 coding sequence is TGCGCCAGCAGCTTGGGGACAGGGGGCTACGAGCAGTACTTC. Its translation: CASSLGTGGYEQYF.

The CDR3 here is CASSLEPTGIGETQYF. CDR3 DNA sequence: TGTGCCAGCAGCTTAGAGCCGACAGGGATCGGAGAGACCCAGTACTTC. The chain combines TRBV5-6 with TRBJ2-5; 7 bases agree with TRBD1. Germline-derived CDR1 and CDR2 are SGHDT and YYEEEE. Trimming at V came to 2 bases and at J to 4 bases, leaving 11 bases not matched to a gene. The CDR3 contains 16 residues.

The J gene is TRBJ2-5, the V gene TRBV14; D not resolved. This CDR3 has 14 residues. Deletions cut 0 bases from V and 3 bases from J, with 8 bases between. CDR1 SGHDN and CDR2 FVKESK come from the germline V gene. The CDR3 region has the DNA TGTGCCAGCAGCCAAGATCCTGGAGAAGAGACCCAGTACTTC. It specifies CASSQDPGEETQYF.

The chain is built from TRBV19 and TRBJ1-2; tentatively, D is TRBD1 (5 bases). CDR1 and CDR2 (germline): LNHDA, SQIVND (reference sequence). This CDR3 has 15 residues. V dropped 0 bases and J dropped 3 bases, with 11 bases sitting between them. CDR3 sequence (DNA): TGTGCCAGTAGTATAGATGTCGGGGGATACTATGGCTACACCTTC. Translating gives CASSIDVGGYYGYTF.

This chain uses TRBV7-8 with TRBJ2-1, with 7 bases lining up with TRBD1. The germline V gene has CDR1 SGHVS and CDR2 FQNEAQ. V gave up 5 bases and J gave up 2 bases; unmatched junction bases: 3. CDR3 size: 14 residues. CDR3 in DNA: TGTGCCAGCAGCGACAGGGTTCCCTACAATGAGCAGTTCTTC. Protein: CASSDRVPYNEQFF.

This chain uses TRBV9 with TRBJ1-2, with D maybe TRBD1 (6 bases). This CDR3 has 13 amino acids. Trimming pared 7 bases from V and 0 bases from J, leaving 10 bases between. The germline gives CDR1 SGDLS, CDR2 YYNGEE. The CDR3 loop is CASRDTTNYGYTF. The CDR3 DNA is TGTGCCAGCCGGGACACTACTAACTATGGCTACACCTTC. The variable domain in full, with the rest retrieved from reference TRBV9 and TRBJ1-2, is DSGVTQTPKHLITATGQRVTLRCSPRSGDLSVYWYQQSLDQGLQFLIQYYNGEERAKGNILERFSAQQFPDLHSELNLSSLELGDSALYFCASRDTTNYGYTFGSGTRLTVV.